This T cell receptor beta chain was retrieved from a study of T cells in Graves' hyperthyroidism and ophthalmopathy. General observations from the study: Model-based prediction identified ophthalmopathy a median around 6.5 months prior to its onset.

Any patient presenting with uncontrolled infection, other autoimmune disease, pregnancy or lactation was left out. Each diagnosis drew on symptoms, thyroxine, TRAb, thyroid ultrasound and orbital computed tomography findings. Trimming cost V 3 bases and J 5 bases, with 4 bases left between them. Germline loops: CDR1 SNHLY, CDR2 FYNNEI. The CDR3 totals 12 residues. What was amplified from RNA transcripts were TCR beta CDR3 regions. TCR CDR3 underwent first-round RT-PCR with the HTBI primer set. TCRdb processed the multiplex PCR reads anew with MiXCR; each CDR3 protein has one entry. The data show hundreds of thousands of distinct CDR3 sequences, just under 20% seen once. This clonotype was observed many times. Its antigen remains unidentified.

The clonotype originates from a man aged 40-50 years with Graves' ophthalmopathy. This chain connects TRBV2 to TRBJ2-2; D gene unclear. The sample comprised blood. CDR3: CASSDRTGELFF. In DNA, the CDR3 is TGTGCCAGCAGTGACAGGACCGGGGAGCTGTTTTTT.